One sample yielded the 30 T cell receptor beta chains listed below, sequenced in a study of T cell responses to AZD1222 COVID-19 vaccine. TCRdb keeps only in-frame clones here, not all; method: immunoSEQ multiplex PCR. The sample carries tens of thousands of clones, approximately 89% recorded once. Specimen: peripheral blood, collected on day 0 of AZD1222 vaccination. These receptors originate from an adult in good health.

This CDR3 is CSASLAGPNSPLHF. As DNA, the CDR3 is TGCAGTGCTAGTTTAGCAGGTCCAAATTCACCCCTCCACTTT. The chain employs TRBV20-1 and TRBJ1-6; D gene ambiguous. Between the trimmed V and J ends, which lost 3 bases and 7 bases, there was a span of 13 bases. From germline, CDR1 is DFQATT and CDR2 SNEGSKA (reference sequence). The CDR3 is made up of 14 amino acids.

The CDR3 DNA sequence: TGTGCCAGCAGCTCCCCCGGTTTGAGCTCTGGAAACACCATATATTTT. Amino acid sequence: CASSSPGLSSGNTIYF. The V call is TRBV7-2, the J call TRBJ1-3; no clear D. V dropped 4 bases and J dropped 0 bases, with 13 bases sitting between them. Germline lookup yields CDR1 SGHTA and CDR2 FQGNSA. The CDR3 runs 16 residues.

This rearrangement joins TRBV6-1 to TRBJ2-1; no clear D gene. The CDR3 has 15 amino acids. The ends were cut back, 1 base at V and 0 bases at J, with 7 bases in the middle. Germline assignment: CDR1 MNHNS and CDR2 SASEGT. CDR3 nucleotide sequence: TGTGCCAGCAGTGAAGATACAGCCTCCTACAATGAGCAGTTCTTC. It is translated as CASSEDTASYNEQFF.

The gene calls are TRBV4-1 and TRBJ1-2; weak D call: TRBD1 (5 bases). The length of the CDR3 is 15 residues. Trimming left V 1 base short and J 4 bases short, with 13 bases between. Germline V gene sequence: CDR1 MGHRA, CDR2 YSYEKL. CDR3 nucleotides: TGCGCCAGCAGCCAAGTTCTCGAGGGGATCTATGGCTACACCTTC. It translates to CASSQVLEGIYGYTF.

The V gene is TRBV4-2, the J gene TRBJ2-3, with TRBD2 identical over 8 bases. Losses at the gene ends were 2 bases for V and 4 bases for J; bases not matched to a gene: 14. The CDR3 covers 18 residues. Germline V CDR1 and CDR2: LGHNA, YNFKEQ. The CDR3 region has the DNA TGTGCCAGCAGCCAAAACCGACTAAGCGGGAGTCTCGCAGATACGCAGTATTTT. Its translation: CASSQNRLSGSLADTQYF.

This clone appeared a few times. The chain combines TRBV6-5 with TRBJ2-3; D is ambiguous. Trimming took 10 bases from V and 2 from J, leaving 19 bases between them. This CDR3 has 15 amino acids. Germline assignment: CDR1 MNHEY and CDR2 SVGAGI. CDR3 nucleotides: TGTGCCAACTCCCCGGTGGCGGTAAACACAGATACGCAGTATTTT. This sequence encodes CANSPVAVNTDTQYF.

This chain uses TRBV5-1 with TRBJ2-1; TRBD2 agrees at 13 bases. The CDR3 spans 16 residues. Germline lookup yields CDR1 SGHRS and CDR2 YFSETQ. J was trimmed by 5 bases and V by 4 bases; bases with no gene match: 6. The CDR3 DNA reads TGCGCCAGCAGCAGGGGACTAGCGGGGCAAGACAATGAGCAGTTCTTC. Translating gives CASSRGLAGQDNEQFF.

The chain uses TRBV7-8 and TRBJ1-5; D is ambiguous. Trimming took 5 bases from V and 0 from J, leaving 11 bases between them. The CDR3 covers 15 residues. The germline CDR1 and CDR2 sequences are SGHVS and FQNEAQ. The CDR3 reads CASSLRTDSNQPQHF. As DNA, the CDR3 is TGTGCCAGCAGCCTCAGGACCGATAGCAATCAGCCCCAGCATTTT.

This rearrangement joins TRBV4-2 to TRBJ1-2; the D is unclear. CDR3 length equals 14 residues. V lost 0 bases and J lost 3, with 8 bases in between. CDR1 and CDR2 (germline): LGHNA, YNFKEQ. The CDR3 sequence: CASSQDVQDYGYTF. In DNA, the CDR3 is TGTGCCAGCAGCCAAGATGTACAAGACTATGGCTACACCTTC.

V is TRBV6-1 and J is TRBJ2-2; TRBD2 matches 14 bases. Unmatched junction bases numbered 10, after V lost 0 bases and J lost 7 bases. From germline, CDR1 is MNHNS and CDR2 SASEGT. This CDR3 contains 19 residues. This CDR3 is CASSEARTSGRRLGGELFF. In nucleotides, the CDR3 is TGTGCCAGCAGTGAAGCCCGGACTAGCGGGAGGAGACTTGGCGGGGAGCTGTTTTTT.

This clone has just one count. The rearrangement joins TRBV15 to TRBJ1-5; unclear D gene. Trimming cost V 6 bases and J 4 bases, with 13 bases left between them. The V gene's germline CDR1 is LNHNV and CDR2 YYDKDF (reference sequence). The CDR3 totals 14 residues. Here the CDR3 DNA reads TGTGCCACCAGATCGGGCGCCCTAAATCAGCCCCAGCATTTT. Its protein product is CATRSGALNQPQHF. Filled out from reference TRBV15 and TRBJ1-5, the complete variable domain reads DAMVIQNPRYQVTQFGKPVTLSCSQTLNHNVMYWYQQKSSQAPKLLFHYYDKDFNNEADTPDNFQSRRPNTSFCFLDIRSPGLGDTAMYLCATRSGALNQPQHFGDGTRLSIL.

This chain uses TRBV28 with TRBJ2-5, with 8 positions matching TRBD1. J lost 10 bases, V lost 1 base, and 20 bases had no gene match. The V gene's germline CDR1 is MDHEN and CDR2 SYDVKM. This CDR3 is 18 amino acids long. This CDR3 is CASSLSSDVRDRSSIQYF. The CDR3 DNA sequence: TGTGCCAGCAGTTTATCATCAGACGTCAGGGACAGGTCAAGTATCCAGTACTTC.

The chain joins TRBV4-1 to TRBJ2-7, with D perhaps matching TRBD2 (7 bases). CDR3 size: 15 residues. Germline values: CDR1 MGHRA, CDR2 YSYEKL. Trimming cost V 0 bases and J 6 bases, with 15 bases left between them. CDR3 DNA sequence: TGCGCCAGCAGCCAAGATAAAGGGGGGGCGCCCGAGCAGTACTTC. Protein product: CASSQDKGGAPEQYF.

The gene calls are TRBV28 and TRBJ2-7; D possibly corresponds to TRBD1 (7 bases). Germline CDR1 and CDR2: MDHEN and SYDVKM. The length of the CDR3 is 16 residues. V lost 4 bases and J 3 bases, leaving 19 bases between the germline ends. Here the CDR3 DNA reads TGTGCCAGCAGTTCCCTCAGGGGGGACGGACTCTACGAGCAGTACTTC. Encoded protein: CASSSLRGDGLYEQYF.

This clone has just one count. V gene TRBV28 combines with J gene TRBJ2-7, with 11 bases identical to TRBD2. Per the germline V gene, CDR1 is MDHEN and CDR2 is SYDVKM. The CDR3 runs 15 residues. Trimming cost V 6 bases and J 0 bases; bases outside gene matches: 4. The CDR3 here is CASSQGLAASYEQYF. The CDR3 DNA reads TGTGCCAGCAGCCAGGGACTAGCGGCCTCCTACGAGCAGTACTTC. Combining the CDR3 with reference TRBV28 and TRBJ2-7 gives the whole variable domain DVKVTQSSRYLVKRTGEKVFLECVQDMDHENMFWYRQDPGLGLRLIYFSYDVKMKEKGDIPEGYSVSREKKERFSLILESASTNQTSMYLCASSQGLAASYEQYFGPGTRLTVT.

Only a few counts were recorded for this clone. CDR3 sequence reads: CASSLVGGDYYEQYF. CDR3 nucleotide sequence: TGTGCCAGCAGCTTGGTCGGAGGGGATTACTACGAGCAGTACTTC. This chain joins TRBV5-6 and TRBJ2-7; TRBD2 is a possible D gene (6 bases). This CDR3 contains 15 residues. The V and J ends lost 0 bases and 3 bases respectively, with 13 bases between them. CDR1 is SGHDT and CDR2 is YYEEEE in the germline V gene.

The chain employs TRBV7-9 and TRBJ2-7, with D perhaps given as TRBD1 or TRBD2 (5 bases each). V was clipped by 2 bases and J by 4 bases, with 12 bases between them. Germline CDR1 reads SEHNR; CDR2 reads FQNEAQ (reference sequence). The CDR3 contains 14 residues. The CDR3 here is CASSLPGTGYEQYF. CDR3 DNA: TGTGCCAGCAGCTTACCCGGGACGGGTTACGAGCAGTACTTC. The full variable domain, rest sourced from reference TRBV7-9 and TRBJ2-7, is DTGVSQNPRHKITKRGQNVTFRCDPISEHNRLYWYRQTLGQGPEFLTYFQNEAQLEKSRLLSDRFSAERPKGSFSTLEIQRTEQGDSAMYLCASSLPGTGYEQYFGPGTRLTVT.

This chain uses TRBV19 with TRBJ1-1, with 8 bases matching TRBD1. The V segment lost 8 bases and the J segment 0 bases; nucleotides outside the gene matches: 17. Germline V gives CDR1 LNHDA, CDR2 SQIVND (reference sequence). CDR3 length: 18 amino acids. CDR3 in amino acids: CASLQVPRGRRMNTEAFF. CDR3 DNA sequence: TGTGCCAGTCTTCAGGTTCCCAGGGGGCGACGAATGAACACTGAAGCTTTCTTT.

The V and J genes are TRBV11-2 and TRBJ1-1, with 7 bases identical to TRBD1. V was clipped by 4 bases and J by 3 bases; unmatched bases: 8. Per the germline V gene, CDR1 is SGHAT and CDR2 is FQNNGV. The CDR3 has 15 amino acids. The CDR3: CASSSRQGPYTEAFF. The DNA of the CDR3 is TGTGCCAGCAGCTCCAGACAGGGACCTTACACTGAAGCTTTCTTT.

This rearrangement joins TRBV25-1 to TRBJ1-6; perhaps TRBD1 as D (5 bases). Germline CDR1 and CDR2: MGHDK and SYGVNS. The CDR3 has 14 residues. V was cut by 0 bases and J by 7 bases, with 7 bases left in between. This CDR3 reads CASSEYRQNSPLHF. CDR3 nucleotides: TGTGCCAGCAGTGAATATCGACAGAATTCACCCCTCCACTTT.

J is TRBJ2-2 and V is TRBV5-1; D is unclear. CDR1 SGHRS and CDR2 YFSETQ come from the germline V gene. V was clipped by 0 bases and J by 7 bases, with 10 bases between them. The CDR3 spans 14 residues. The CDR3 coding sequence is TGCGCCAGCAGCTTGGCCGCGACGGGCGGGGAGCTGTTTTTT. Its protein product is CASSLAATGGELFF.

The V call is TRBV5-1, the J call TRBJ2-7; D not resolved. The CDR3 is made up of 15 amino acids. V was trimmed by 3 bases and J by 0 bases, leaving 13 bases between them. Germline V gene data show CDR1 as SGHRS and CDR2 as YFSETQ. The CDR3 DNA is TGCGCCAGCAGCTCCGCAGGACGGGTCTCCTACGAGCAGTACTTC. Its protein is CASSSAGRVSYEQYF.

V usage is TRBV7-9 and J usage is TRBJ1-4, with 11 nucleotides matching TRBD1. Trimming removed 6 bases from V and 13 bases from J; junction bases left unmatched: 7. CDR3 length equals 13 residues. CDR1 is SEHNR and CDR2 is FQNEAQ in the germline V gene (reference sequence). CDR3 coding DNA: TGTGCCAGCAGATCGGACAGGGGGCTGGGACTGTTTTTT. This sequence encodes CASRSDRGLGLFF.

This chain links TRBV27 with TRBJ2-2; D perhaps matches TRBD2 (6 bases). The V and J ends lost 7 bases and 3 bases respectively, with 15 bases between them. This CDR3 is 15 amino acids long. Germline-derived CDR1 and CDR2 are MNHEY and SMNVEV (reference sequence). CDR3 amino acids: CASTQRRVDTGELFF. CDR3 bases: TGTGCCAGCACCCAGAGGAGGGTGGACACCGGGGAGCTGTTTTTT.

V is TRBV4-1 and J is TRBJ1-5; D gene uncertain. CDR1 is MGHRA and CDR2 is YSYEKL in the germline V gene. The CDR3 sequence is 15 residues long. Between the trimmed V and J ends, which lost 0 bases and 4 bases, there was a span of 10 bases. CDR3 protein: CASSQEWPNNQPQHF. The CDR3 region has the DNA TGCGCCAGCAGCCAAGAGTGGCCTAATAATCAGCCCCAGCATTTT.

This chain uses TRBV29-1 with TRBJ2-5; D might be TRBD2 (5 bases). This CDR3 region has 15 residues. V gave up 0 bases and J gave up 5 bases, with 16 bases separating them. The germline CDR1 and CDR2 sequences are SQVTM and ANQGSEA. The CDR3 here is CSVEESLGVTETQYF. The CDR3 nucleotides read TGCAGCGTTGAAGAATCCCTCGGGGTCACGGAGACCCAGTACTTC.

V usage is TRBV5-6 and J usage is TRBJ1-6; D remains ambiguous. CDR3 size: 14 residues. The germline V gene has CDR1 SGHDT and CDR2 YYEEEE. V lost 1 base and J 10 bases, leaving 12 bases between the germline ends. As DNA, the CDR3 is TGTGCCAGCAGCTTGAGGACGCGGGGATCACCCCTCCACTTT. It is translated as CASSLRTRGSPLHF.

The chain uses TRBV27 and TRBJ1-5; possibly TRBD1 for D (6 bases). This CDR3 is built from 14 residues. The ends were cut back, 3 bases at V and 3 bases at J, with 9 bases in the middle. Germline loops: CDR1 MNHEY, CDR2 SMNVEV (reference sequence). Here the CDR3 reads CASSFRTDNQPQHF. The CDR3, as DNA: TGTGCCAGCAGTTTCCGGACAGACAATCAGCCCCAGCATTTT.

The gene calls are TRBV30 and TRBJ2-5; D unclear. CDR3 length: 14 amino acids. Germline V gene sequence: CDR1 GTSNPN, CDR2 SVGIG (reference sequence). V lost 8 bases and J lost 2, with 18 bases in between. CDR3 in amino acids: CALLLAGLQETQYF. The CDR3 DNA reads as TGTGCCCTCCTTCTCGCAGGCCTGCAAGAGACCCAGTACTTC.

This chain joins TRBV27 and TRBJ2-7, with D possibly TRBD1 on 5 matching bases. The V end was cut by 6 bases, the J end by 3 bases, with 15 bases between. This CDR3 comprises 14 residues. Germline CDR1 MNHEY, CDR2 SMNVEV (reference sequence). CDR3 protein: CASRPDSQFYEQYF. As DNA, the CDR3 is TGTGCCAGCAGGCCCGACAGCCAGTTCTACGAGCAGTACTTC.